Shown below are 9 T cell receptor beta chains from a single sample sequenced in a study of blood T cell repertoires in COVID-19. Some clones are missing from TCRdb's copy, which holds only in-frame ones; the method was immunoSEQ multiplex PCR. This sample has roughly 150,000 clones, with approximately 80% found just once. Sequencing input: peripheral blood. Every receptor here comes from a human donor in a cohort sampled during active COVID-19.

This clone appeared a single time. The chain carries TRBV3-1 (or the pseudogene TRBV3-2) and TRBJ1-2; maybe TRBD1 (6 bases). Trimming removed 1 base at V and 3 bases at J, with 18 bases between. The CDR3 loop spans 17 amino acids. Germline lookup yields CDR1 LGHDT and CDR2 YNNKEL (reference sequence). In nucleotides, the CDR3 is TGTGCCAGCAGCCAAGTCCCGGGGCGGGGGCGTTACTATGGCTACACCTTC. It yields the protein CASSQVPGRGRYYGYTF.

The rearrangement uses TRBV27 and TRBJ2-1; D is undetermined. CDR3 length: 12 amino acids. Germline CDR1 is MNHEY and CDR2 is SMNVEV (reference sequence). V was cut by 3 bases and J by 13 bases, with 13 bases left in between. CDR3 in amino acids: CASSFPGSPQFF. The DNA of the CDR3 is TGTGCCAGCAGTTTTCCGGGTAGCCCACAGTTCTTC.

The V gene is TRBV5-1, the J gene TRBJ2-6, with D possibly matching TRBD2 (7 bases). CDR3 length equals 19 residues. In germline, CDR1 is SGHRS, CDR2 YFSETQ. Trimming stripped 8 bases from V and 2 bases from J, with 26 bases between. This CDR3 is CARHTGSGLVFAGANVLTF. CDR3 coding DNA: TGCGCCAGGCATACAGGGTCTGGACTAGTTTTTGCTGGGGCCAACGTCCTGACTTTC.

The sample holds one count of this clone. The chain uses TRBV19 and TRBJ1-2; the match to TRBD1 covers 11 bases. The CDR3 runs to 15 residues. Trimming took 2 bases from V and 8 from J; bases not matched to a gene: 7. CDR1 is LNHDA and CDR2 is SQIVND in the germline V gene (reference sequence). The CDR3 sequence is CASSILGQGGQGYTF. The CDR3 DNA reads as TGTGCCAGTAGTATACTGGGACAGGGGGGTCAGGGCTACACCTTC.

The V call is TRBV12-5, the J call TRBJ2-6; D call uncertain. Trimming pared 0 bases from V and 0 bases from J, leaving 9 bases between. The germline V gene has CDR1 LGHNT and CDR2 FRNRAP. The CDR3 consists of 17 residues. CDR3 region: CASGLVPTTSGANVLTF. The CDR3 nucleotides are TGTGCTAGTGGTTTGGTACCGACAACCTCTGGGGCCAACGTCCTGACTTTC.

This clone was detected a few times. DNA of the CDR3: TGTGCCAGCAAAGACCGACCATGGACTGGGAATGAGCAGTTCTTC. It specifies CASKDRPWTGNEQFF. The rearrangement uses TRBV2 and TRBJ2-1, with D maybe TRBD2 (5 bases). Germline V gives CDR1 SNHLY, CDR2 FYNNEI. This CDR3 is built from 15 residues. Trimming left V 7 bases short and J 7 bases short, with 20 bases between.

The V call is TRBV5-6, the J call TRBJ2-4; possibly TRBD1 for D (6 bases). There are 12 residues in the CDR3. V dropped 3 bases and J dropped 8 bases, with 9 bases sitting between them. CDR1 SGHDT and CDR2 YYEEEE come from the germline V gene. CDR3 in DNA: TGTGCCAGCAGCTCGGGACAATACATTCAGTACTTC. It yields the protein CASSSGQYIQYF.

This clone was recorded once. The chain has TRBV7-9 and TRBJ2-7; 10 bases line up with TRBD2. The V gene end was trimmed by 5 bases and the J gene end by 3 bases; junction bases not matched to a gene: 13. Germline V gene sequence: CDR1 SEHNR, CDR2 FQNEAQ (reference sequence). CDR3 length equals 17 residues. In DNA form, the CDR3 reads TGTGCCAGCAGCGGGTGGACTAGCGGCGCCCCTTTCTACGAGCAGTACTTC. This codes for CASSGWTSGAPFYEQYF. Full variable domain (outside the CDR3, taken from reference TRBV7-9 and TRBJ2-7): DTGVSQNPRHKITKRGQNVTFRCDPISEHNRLYWYRQTLGQGPEFLTYFQNEAQLEKSRLLSDRFSAERPKGSFSTLEIQRTEQGDSAMYLCASSGWTSGAPFYEQYFGPGTRLTVT.

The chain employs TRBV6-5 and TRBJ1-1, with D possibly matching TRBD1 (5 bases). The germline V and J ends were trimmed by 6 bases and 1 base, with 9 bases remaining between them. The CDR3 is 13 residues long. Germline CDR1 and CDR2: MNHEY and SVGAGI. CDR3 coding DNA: TGTGCCAGCAGATTACAGGCGAACACTGAAGCTTTCTTT. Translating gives CASRLQANTEAFF.